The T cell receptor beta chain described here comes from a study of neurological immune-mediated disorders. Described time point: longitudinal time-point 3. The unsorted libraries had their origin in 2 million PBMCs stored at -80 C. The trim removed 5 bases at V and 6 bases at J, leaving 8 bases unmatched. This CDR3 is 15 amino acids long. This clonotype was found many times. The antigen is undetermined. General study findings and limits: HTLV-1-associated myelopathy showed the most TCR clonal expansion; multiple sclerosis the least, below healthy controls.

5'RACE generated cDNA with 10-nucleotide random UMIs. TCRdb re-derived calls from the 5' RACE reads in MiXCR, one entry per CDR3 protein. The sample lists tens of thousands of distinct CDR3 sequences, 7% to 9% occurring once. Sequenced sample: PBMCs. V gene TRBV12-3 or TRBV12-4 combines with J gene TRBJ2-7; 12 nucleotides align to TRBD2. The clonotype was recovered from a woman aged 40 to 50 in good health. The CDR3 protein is CASSPSSGGAPEQYF. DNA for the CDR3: TGTGCCAGCAGTCCTTCTAGCGGGGGGGCCCCCGAGCAGTACTTC.